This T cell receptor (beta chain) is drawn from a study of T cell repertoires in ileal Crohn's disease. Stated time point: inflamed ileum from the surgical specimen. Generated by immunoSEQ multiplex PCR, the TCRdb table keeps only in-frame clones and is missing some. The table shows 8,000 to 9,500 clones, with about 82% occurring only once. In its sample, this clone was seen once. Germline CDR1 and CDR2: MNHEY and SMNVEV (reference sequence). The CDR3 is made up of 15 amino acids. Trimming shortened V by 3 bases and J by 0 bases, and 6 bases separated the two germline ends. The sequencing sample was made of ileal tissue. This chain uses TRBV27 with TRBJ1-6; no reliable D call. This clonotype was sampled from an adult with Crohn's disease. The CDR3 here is CASSLYDSYNSPLHF. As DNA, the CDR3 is TGTGCCAGCAGTTTGTACGACTCCTATAATTCACCCCTCCACTTT.